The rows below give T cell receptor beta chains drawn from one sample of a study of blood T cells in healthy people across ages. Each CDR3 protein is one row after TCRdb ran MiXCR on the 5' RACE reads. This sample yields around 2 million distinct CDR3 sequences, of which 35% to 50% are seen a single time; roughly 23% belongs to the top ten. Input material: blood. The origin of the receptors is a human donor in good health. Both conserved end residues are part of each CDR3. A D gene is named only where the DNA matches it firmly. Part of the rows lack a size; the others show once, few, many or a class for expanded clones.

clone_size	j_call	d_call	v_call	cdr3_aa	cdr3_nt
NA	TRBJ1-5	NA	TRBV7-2	CASSLGGGIGDQPQHF	TGTGCCAGCAGCTTAGGGGGCGGGATTGGGGATCAGCCCCAGCATTTT
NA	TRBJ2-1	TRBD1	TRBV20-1	CSASKGASSYNEQFF	TGCAGTGCTAGTAAGGGGGCAAGCTCCTACAATGAGCAGTTCTTC
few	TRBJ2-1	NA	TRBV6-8	CASSFGRRVRREQFF	TGTGCCAGCAGTTTTGGACGGAGGGTCCGTCGCGAGCAGTTCTTC
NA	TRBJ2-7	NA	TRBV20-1	CSATPGPYEQYF	TGCAGTGCTACGCCAGGGCCCTACGAGCAGTACTTC
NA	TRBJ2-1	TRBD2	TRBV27	CAGNGGRAVSSYNEQFF	TGTGCCGGCAACGGGGGGAGAGCGGTGAGCTCCTACAATGAGCAGTTCTTC
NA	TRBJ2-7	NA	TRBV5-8	CASKLSRETGQYF	TGTGCCAGCAAACTATCCAGGGAAACGGGGCAGTACTTC
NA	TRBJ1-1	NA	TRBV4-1	CASSQDRQRLNTEAFF	TGCGCCAGCAGCCAGGACAGACAGCGCCTGAACACTGAAGCTTTCTTT
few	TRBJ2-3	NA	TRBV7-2	CASSPGLPRGMDTQYF	TGTGCCAGCAGCCCAGGACTGCCCCGAGGGATGGATACGCAGTATTTT
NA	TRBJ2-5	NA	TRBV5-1	CASSLGVRLEAGQYF	TGCGCCAGCAGCTTGGGGGTACGGCTGGAAGCTGGGCAGTACTTC
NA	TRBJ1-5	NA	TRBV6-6	CASSYGQEYQPQHF	TGTGCCAGCAGTTACGGGCAGGAGTATCAGCCCCAGCATTTT
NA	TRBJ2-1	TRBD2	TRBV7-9	CASSLGAAGGQNEQFF	TGTGCCAGCAGCTTAGGGGCAGCGGGGGGGCAGAATGAGCAGTTCTTC
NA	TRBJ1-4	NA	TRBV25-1	CASGWRGRRSEKLFF	TGTGCCAGCGGGTGGCGAGGGAGGCGAAGTGAAAAACTGTTTTTT
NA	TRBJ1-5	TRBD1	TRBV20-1	CSARGGQGYQPQHF	TGCAGTGCTAGAGGAGGACAGGGATATCAGCCCCAGCATTTT
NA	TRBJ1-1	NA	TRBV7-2	CASSPRRTAAEAFF	TGTGCCAGCAGCCCCCGTCGAACGGCGGCTGAAGCTTTCTTT
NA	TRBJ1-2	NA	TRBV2	CASMRQVHNYGYTF	TGTGCCAGCATGCGACAGGTGCATAACTATGGCTACACCTTC
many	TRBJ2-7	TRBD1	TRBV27	CASGPHRDRGHEQYF	TGTGCCAGCGGGCCCCACCGGGACAGAGGGCACGAGCAGTACTTC
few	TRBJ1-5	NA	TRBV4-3	CASSQVFYGGDQPQHF	TGCGCCAGCAGCCAAGTATTCTACGGAGGCGATCAGCCCCAGCATTTT
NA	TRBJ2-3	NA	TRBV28	CASSFLLRTDTQYF	TGTGCCAGCAGTTTTTTACTACGCACAGATACGCAGTATTTT
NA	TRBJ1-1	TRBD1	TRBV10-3	CAIKPGTERVGAFF	TGTGCCATCAAGCCCGGGACAGAAAGAGTCGGAGCTTTCTTT
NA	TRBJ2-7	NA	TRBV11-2	CASSLEGTRLDEQYF	TGTGCCAGCAGCTTGGAGGGAACCCGACTTGACGAGCAGTACTTC
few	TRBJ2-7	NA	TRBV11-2	CASSLWRASSYEQYF	TGTGCCAGCAGCTTATGGCGGGCGAGCTCCTACGAGCAGTACTTC
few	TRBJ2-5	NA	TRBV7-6	CASSLFTGLQETQYF	TGTGCCAGCAGCTTATTTACCGGCCTGCAAGAGACCCAGTACTTC
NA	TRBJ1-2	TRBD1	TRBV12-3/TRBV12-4	CASRDRPGRGYTF	TGTGCCAGCCGGGACAGACCCGGGAGGGGCTACACCTTC
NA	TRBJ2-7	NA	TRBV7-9	CASSSSGGGEQYF	TGTGCCAGCAGCTCCTCTGGGGGCGGCGAGCAGTACTTC
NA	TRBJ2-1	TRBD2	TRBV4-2	CASSQDGGGTYNEQFF	TGTGCCAGCAGCCAAGATGGCGGGGGGACCTACAATGAGCAGTTCTTC
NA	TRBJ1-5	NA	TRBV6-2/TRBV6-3	CASSHQGGDNQPQHF	TGTGCCAGCAGTCACCAAGGAGGGGACAATCAGCCCCAGCATTTT
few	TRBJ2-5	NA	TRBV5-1	CASSFGTSEETQYF	TGCGCCAGCAGCTTCGGTACCTCGGAAGAGACCCAGTACTTC
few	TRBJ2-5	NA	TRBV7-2	CASSLVGQSQETQYF	TGTGCCAGCAGCTTAGTTGGCCAAAGCCAAGAGACCCAGTACTTC
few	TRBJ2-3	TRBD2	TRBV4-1	CASSPIGGGETDTQYF	TGCGCCAGCAGTCCAATCGGCGGGGGTGAGACAGATACGCAGTATTTT
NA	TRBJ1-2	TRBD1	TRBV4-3	CASSQGRLTPGQGALSHYGYTF	TGCGCCAGCAGCCAAGGCCGCCTCACCCCGGGACAGGGGGCCCTTAGTCACTATGGCTACACCTTC
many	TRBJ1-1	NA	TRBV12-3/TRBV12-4	CASSLAHRSEAFF	TGTGCCAGCAGTTTAGCGCACAGGTCTGAAGCTTTCTTT
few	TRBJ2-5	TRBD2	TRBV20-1	CSARETTSGGAQTQYF	TGCAGTGCTAGAGAGACGACTAGCGGGGGGGCGCAGACCCAGTACTTC
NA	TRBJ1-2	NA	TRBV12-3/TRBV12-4	CASSKARGGNYGYTF	TGTGCCAGCAGCAAGGCGAGAGGGGGGAACTATGGCTACACCTTC
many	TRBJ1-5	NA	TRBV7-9	CASSLDSNQPQHF	TGTGCCAGCAGCTTAGATAGCAATCAGCCCCAGCATTTT
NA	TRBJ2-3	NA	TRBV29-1	CSVERRGGPDTQYF	TGCAGCGTTGAGAGGCGGGGTGGCCCAGATACGCAGTATTTT
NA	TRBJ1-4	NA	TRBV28	CASSLPRGTSEKLFF	TGTGCCAGCAGTTTACCGAGGGGAACTAGTGAAAAACTGTTTTTT
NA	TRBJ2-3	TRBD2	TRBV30	CAWSLTSGGAGTQYF	TGTGCCTGGAGTCTTACTAGCGGGGGGGCAGGTACGCAGTATTTT
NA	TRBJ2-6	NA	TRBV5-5	CASSPIFVSGANVLTF	TGTGCCAGCAGCCCGATTTTCGTCTCTGGGGCCAACGTCCTGACTTTC
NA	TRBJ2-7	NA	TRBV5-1	CASGKTGGHSYEQYF	TGCGCCAGCGGAAAGACAGGAGGCCACTCCTACGAGCAGTACTTC
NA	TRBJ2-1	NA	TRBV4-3	CASSQALANEQFF	TGCGCCAGCAGCCAAGCACTAGCCAATGAGCAGTTCTTC
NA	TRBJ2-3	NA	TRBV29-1	CSSRGADTQYF	TGCAGCTCTCGTGGGGCAGATACGCAGTATTTT
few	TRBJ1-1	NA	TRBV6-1	CASSEERVGSTEAFF	TGTGCCAGCAGTGAAGAGAGGGTTGGATCTACTGAAGCTTTCTTT
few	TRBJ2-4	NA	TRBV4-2	CASSQENRGGGNIQYF	TGTGCCAGCAGCCAAGAGAATCGAGGGGGAGGAAACATTCAGTACTTC
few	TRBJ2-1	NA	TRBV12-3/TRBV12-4	CASSLGTAKNEQFF	TGTGCCAGCAGTTTAGGGACAGCAAAAAATGAGCAGTTCTTC
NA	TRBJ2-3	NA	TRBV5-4	CASSSRLAITDTQYF	TGTGCCAGCAGTTCGCGTCTAGCGATAACAGATACGCAGTATTTT
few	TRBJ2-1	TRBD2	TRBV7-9	CASSILSSGEMHEQFF	TGTGCCAGCAGCATTCTCTCTAGCGGGGAAATGCATGAGCAGTTCTTC
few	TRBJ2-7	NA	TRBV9	CASSVGPPQGEQYF	TGTGCCAGCAGCGTAGGTCCTCCCCAAGGCGAGCAGTACTTC
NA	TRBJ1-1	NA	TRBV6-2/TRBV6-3	CASSPRTAEAFF	TGTGCCAGCAGTCCTCGGACCGCCGAAGCTTTCTTT